This T cell receptor beta chain is drawn from a study of CD8 T cells in ankylosing spondylitis. Study observations and caveats: In peripheral blood, disease-linked CD8+ clones occurred at relatively low frequencies. In reactive arthritis synovial fluid and blood, some motif variants had been reported before. For ankylosing spondylitis blood, a TCR beta motif of about eight highly homologous variants appeared characteristic. Reported data indicate significant enrichment of disease-linked clones within matched ankylosing spondylitis synovial fluid.

Ten or more counts support this clonotype. Its matching antigen is unknown. This CDR3 has 14 amino acids. Between the trimmed V and J ends, which lost 4 bases and 4 bases, there was a span of 13 bases. The germline gives CDR1 MGHDK, CDR2 SYGVNS. Libraries of TCR beta came from quantitative 5'-RACE with molecular barcodes. TCRdb re-called the 5' RACE reads through MiXCR, storing one row per CDR3 protein. Of 500,000 to 650,000 distinct CDR3 sequences in the sample, approximately 5.3% were seen once. The specimen was blood, either unsorted or a sorted T cell fraction (not recorded which). The sequence derives from a male donor with ankylosing spondylitis. This sequence joins TRBV25-1 and TRBJ2-5, with D perhaps being TRBD1 or TRBD2 (6 bases each). For the CDR3, the DNA is TGTGCCAGCAGTGGCCTTGAGGGGGGAGAGACCCAGTACTTC. Translating gives CASSGLEGGETQYF.